This T cell receptor (beta chain) was found in a study of memory CD4+ T cells and cytomegalovirus serostatus. About the research overall: This sample comes from healthy Belgian adults, 8 to 10 CMV seropositive, approximately 24 seronegative.

Only in-frame clones appear in the TCRdb table, and some are missing; sequencing was by immunoSEQ multiplex PCR. The table shows approximately 46,000 clones, with about 70% occurring only once. The sort gate was single viable CD3+CD4+CD8-CD45RO+ cells for memory CD4+ T cells. Donors' CMV status reflects serum IgG against pp150, pp28, p38, p52. On this clone: The antigen is unknown.

Whole-study findings and limits: CMV serostatus prediction reached median AUC roughly 0.95, or 0.91 with US-trained model. Suggested: most of the CMV-linked TCR signature lies in CD4+ memory cells.

The sequencing input was memory CD4+ T cells from blood. This sequence originates from an adult in good health and CMV-seropositive.

The CDR3 DNA reads TGTGCCAGCAGCCAAGTAGGGGGCGCGACCGAGTACTTC. Protein product: CASSQVGGATEYF. The chain carries TRBV14 and TRBJ2-7, with TRBD1 matching over 7 bases. This CDR3 has 13 amino acids. From germline, CDR1 is SGHDN and CDR2 FVKESK. J was trimmed by 11 bases and V by 1 base; bases with no gene match: 8.